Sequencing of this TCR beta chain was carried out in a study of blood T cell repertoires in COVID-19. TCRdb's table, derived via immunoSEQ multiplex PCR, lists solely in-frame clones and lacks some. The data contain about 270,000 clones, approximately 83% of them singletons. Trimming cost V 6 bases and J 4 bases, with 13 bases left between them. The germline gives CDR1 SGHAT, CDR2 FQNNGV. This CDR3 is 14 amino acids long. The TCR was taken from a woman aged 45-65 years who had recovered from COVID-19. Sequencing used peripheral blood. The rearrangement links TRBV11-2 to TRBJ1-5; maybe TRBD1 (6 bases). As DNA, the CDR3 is TGTGCCAGCAGTTCCGGGACACCAAATCAGCCCCAGCATTTT. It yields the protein CASSSGTPNQPQHF.